This T cell receptor (beta chain) was sequenced for a study of T cells in Graves' hyperthyroidism and ophthalmopathy. Findings and limits, study-wide: Expanded thyroid clonotypes (above 0.001) were mostly also found in blood.

The CDR3 consists of 13 residues. V gave up 10 bases and J gave up 3 bases, with 12 bases separating them. Using RNA transcripts as the source, TCR beta CDR3 regions were amplified. In the first-round RT-PCR of the TCR CDR3, the HTBI primer set was used. TCRdb passed the multiplex PCR reads through MiXCR, listing each CDR3 protein once. The sample consists of over 150,000 distinct CDR3 sequences, 17% of them appearing once. The patients, who ranged from 18 to 65 in age, presented with newly diagnosed hyperthyroidism lasting under 2 months. As to this clonotype: Its antigen remains unknown.

This TCR was sampled from a woman aged 45-60 years with Graves' hyperthyroidism. Source material: blood. The chain joins TRBV12-3 or TRBV12-4 to TRBJ2-2, with D hard to call. The DNA for the CDR3 is TGTGCCACCAGCCCCCGGGACACCGGGGAGCTGTTTTTT. Protein product: CATSPRDTGELFF.